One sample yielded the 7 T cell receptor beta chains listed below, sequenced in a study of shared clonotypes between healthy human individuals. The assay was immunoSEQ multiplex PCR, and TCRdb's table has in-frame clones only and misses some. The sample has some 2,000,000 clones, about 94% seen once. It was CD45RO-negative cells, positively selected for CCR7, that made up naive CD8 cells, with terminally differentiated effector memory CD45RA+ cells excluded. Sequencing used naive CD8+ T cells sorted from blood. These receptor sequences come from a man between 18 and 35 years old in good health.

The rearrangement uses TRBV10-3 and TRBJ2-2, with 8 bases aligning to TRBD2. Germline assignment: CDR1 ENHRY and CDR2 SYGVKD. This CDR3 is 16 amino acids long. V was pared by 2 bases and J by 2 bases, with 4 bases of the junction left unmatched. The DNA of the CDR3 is TGTGCCATCAGTGAGCCTTGGACTAGCAACACCGGGGAGCTGTTTTTT. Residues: CAISEPWTSNTGELFF.

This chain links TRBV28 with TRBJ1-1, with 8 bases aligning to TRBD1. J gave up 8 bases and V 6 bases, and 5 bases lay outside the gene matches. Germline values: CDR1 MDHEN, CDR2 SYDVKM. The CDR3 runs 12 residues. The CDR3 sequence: CASSLTGEEAFF. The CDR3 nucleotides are TGTGCCAGCAGCTTGACAGGGGAGGAAGCTTTCTTT.

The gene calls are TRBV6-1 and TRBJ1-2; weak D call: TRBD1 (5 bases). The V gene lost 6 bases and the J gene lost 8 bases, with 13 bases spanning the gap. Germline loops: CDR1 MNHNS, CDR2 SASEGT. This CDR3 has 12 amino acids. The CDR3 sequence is CASSPGAGGYTF. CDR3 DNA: TGTGCCAGCAGCCCCGGGGCTGGCGGCTACACCTTC.

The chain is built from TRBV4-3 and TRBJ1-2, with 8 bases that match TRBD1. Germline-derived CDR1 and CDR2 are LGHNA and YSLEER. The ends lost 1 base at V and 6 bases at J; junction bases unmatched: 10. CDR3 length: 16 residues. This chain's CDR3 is CASSQVWSGGADGYTF. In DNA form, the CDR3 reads TGCGCCAGCAGCCAAGTATGGTCAGGGGGCGCGGATGGCTACACCTTC.

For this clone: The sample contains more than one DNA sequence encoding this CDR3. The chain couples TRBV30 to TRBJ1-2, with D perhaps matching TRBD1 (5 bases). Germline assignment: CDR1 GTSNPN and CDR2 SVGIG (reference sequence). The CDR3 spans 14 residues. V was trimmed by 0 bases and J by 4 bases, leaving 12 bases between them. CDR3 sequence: CAWSVPGAAYGYTF. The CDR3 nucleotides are TGTGCCTGGAGTGTCCCCGGGGCGGCCTATGGCTACACCTTC.

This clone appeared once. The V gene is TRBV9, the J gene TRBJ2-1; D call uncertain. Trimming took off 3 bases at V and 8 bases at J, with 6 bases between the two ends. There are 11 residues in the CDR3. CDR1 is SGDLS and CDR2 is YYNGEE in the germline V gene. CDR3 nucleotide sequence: TGTGCCAGCAGCGAGGGCGATGAGCAGTTCTTC. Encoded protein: CASSEGDEQFF.

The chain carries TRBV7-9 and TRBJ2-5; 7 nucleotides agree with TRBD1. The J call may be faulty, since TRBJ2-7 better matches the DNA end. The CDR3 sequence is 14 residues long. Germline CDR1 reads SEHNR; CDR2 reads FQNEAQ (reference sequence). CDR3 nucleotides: TGTGCCAGCAGCCTTCCGGCACAGGGGCCCGAGCAGTACTTC. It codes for CASSLPAQGPEQYF.